The rows below give T cell receptor beta chains drawn from one sample of a study of shared clonotypes between healthy human individuals. The method was immunoSEQ multiplex PCR; TCRdb's version includes in-frame clones alone and lacks a portion of them. The sample lists 2 million to 2.5 million clones, 80% to 95% occurring once. Sequenced sample: naive CD4+ T cells from PBMCs. The origin of the receptors is a man aged 18 to 30 in good health. Some clones in this sample may be carry-over from other donors' samples. CDR3s include the opening cysteine and the closing phenylalanine or tryptophan. D genes are given only for firm matches. A clone size is listed for some rows: how often the clone was seen (once, few, many), or a class if it is expanded.

v_call: TRBV9; j_call: TRBJ1-1; clone_size: .; d_call: .; cdr3_length: 17; cdr3_aa: CASSPSPFMGEYTEAFF; cdr3_nt: TGTGCCAGCAGCCCGAGCCCATTTATGGGGGAGTACACTGAAGCTTTCTTT
v_call: TRBV28; j_call: TRBJ1-1; clone_size: .; d_call: .; cdr3_length: 12; cdr3_aa: CASSLTRGEAFF; cdr3_nt: TGTGCCAGCAGTCTAACTAGGGGGGAAGCTTTCTTT
v_call: TRBV2; j_call: TRBJ1-2; clone_size: .; d_call: TRBD1; cdr3_length: 13; cdr3_aa: CASRQGAQYGYTF; cdr3_nt: TGTGCCAGCAGACAGGGGGCGCAGTATGGCTACACCTTC
v_call: TRBV28; j_call: TRBJ2-1; clone_size: .; d_call: TRBD2; cdr3_length: 15; cdr3_aa: CASSLGTSYYNEQFF; cdr3_nt: TGTGCCAGCAGTTTGGGGACTAGCTACTACAATGAGCAGTTCTTC
v_call: TRBV7-3; j_call: TRBJ2-2; clone_size: .; d_call: .; cdr3_length: 13; cdr3_aa: CASSPPGTGELFF; cdr3_nt: TGTGCCAGCAGCCCTCCGGGGACCGGGGAGCTGTTTTTT
v_call: TRBV2; j_call: TRBJ2-7; clone_size: .; d_call: .; cdr3_length: 12; cdr3_aa: CASSADTYEQYF; cdr3_nt: TGTGCCAGCAGTGCAGACACCTACGAGCAGTACTTC
v_call: TRBV19; j_call: TRBJ1-2; clone_size: .; d_call: .; cdr3_length: 15; cdr3_aa: CASMKRGQANYGYTF; cdr3_nt: TGTGCCAGTATGAAAAGAGGGCAGGCTAACTATGGCTACACCTTC
v_call: TRBV2; j_call: TRBJ2-5; clone_size: .; d_call: TRBD1; cdr3_length: 13; cdr3_aa: CASSDRGQETQYF; cdr3_nt: TGTGCCAGCAGTGACAGGGGGCAAGAGACCCAGTACTTC
v_call: TRBV4-1; j_call: TRBJ1-6; clone_size: .; d_call: TRBD1; cdr3_length: 15; cdr3_aa: CASSPYRGQNSPLHF; cdr3_nt: TGCGCCAGCAGCCCATACAGGGGGCAGAATTCACCCCTCCACTTT
v_call: TRBV19; j_call: TRBJ1-5; clone_size: once; d_call: .; cdr3_length: 16; cdr3_aa: CASSMDNRKRHQPQHF; cdr3_nt: TGTGCCAGTAGTATGGATAACAGAAAAAGACATCAGCCCCAGCATTTT
v_call: TRBV30; j_call: TRBJ2-3; clone_size: .; d_call: .; cdr3_length: 17; cdr3_aa: CAWSVPGLPISTDTQYF; cdr3_nt: TGTGCCTGGAGTGTACCGGGACTCCCCATAAGCACAGATACGCAGTATTTT
v_call: TRBV7-2; j_call: TRBJ2-7; clone_size: .; d_call: .; cdr3_length: 13; cdr3_aa: CASSSGQGGEEYF; cdr3_nt: TGTGCCAGCAGCTCCGGGCAGGGCGGGGAGGAGTACTTC